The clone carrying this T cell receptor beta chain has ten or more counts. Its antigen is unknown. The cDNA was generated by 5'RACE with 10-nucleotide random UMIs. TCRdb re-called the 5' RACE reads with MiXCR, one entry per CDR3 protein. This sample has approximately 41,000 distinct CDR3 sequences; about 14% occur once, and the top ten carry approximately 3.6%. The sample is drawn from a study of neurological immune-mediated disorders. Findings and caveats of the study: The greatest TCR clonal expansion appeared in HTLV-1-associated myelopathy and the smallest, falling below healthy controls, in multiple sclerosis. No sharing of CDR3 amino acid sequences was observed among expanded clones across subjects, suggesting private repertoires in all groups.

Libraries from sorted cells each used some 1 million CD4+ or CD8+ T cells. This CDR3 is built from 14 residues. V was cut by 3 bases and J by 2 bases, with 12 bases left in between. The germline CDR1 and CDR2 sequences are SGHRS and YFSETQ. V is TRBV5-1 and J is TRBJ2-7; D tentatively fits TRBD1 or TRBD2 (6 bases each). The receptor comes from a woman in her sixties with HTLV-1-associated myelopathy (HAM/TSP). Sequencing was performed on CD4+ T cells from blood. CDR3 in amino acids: CASSSGGSPYEQYF. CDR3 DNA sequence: TGCGCCAGCAGCTCCGGGGGCTCCCCCTACGAGCAGTACTTC.